The clone carrying this TCR beta chain appeared a single time. These data come from a study of blood T cell repertoires in COVID-19. The repertoire was sequenced with immunoSEQ multiplex PCR; TCRdb's copy has only in-frame clones and lacks some. The table has roughly 64,000 clones, approximately 84% seen once; the top ten hold under 4%. This CDR3 is 15 amino acids long. V dropped 2 bases and J dropped 5; count of bases not matched to a gene: 5. CDR1 and CDR2 (germline): MGHDK, SYGVNS. V gene TRBV25-1 combines with J gene TRBJ2-5; TRBD2 matches 10 bases. The receptor was derived from a man aged 50 to 60 with active COVID-19. Source material: peripheral blood. Here the CDR3 reads CASSEPLAGVETQYF. For the CDR3, the DNA is TGTGCCAGCAGTGAACCCCTAGCGGGAGTGGAGACCCAGTACTTC.